The source of this T cell receptor (beta chain) is a study of long-term antiretroviral therapy in people with HIV. Study context: The 2015 immediate-ART recommendation was preceded by the earliest samples by about a decade.

They ran version v3.0 of the immunoSEQ assay at survey level. For each individual sample, sequencing targeted roughly 35,000-55,000 T-cell genomes. Generated by immunoSEQ multiplex PCR, the TCRdb table keeps only in-frame clones and is missing some. Among some 25,000 clones listed, 80% to 90% were seen once. Study-level points and caveats: Post-ART diversity increased but stayed below transplant donor controls.

Germline loops: CDR1 SEHNR, CDR2 FQNEAQ (reference sequence). V shed 0 bases and J shed 8 bases, with 13 bases lying between them. The CDR3 is 14 amino acids. As for this clone: Its target is unknown.

The TCR comes from a man between 50 and 59 years old with HIV. The sample here was unsorted PBMCs, taken 3 years after starting antiretroviral therapy. The chain couples TRBV7-9 to TRBJ1-2, with D possibly being TRBD1 (6 bases). CDR3 bases: TGTGCCAGCAGCTTAGCGTCGGGGGGCAGGGGCTACACCTTC. Protein: CASSLASGGRGYTF. Together with reference TRBV7-9 and TRBJ1-2, the CDR3 gives the full variable domain: DTGVSQNPRHKITKRGQNVTFRCDPISEHNRLYWYRQTLGQGPEFLTYFQNEAQLEKSRLLSDRFSAERPKGSFSTLEIQRTEQGDSAMYLCASSLASGGRGYTFGSGTRLTVV.